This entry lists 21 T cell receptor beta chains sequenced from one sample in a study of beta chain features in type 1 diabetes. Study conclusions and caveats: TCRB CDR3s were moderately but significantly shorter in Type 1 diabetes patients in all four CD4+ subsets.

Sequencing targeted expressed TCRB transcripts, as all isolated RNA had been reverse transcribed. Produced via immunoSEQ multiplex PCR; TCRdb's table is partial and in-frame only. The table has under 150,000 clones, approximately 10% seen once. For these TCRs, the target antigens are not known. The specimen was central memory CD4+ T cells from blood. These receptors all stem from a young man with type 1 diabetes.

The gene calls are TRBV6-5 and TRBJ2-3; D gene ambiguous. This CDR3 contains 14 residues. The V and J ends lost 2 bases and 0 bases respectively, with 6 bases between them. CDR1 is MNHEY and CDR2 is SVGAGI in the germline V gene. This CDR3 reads CASSYLLSTDTQYF. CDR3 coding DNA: TGTGCCAGCAGTTACCTACTTAGCACAGATACGCAGTATTTT.

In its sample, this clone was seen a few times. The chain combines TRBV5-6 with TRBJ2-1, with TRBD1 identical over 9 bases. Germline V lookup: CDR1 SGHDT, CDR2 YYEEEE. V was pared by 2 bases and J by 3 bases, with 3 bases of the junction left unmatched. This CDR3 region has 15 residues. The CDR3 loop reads CASSLGTGYYNEQFF. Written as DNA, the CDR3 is TGTGCCAGCAGCTTAGGGACAGGGTACTACAATGAGCAGTTCTTC.

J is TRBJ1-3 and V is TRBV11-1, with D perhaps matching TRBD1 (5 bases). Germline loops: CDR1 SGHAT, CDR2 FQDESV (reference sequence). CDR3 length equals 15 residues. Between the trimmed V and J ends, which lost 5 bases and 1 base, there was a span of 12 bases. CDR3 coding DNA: TGTGCCAGCAGCGGTGCAGGGTTGTCTGGAAACACCATATATTTT. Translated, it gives CASSGAGLSGNTIYF.

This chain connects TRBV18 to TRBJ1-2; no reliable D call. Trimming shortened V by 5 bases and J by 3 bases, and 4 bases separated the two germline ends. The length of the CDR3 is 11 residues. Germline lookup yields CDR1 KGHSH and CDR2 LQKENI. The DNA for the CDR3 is TGTGCCAGCTCATCAGACTATGGCTACACCTTC. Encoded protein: CASSSDYGYTF.

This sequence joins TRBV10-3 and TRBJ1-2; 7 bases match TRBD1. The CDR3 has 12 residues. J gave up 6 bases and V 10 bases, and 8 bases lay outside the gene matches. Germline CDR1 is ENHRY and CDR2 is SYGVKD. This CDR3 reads CATQGGADGYTF. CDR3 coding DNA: TGTGCCACCCAAGGGGGCGCAGATGGCTACACCTTC.

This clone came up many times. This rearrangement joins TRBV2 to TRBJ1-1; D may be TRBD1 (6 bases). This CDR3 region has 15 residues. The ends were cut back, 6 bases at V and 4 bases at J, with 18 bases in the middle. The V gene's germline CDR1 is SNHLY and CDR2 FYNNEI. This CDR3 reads CASREDQGRGTEAFF. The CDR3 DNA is TGTGCCAGCAGGGAGGACCAGGGGAGAGGCACTGAAGCTTTCTTT.

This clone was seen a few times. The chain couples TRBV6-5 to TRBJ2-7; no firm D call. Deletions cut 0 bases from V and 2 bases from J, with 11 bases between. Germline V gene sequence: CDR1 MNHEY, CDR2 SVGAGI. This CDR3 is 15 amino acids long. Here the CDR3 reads CASSYSAAEAYEQYF. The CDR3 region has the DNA TGTGCCAGCAGTTACTCGGCGGCGGAAGCCTACGAGCAGTACTTC.

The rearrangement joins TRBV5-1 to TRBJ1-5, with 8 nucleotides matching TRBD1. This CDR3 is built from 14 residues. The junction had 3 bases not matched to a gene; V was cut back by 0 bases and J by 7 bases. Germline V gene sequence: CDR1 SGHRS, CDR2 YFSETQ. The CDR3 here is CASSLAGGGQPQHF. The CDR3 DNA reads TGCGCCAGCAGCTTGGCAGGGGGCGGACAGCCCCAGCATTTT.

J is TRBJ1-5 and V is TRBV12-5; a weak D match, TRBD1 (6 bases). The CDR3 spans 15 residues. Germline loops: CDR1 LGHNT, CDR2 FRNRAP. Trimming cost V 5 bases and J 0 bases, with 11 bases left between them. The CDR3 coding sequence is TGTGCTAGTGGTGACGGACAGAGTAGCAATCAGCCCCAGCATTTT. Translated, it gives CASGDGQSSNQPQHF.

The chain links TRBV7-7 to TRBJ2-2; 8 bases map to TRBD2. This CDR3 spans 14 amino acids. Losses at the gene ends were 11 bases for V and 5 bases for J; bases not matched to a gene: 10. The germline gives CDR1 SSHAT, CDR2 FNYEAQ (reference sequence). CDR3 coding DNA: TGTGCCGTGGCGGGGGGCGTGGGTACCGGGGAGCTGTTTTTT. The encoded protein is CAVAGGVGTGELFF.

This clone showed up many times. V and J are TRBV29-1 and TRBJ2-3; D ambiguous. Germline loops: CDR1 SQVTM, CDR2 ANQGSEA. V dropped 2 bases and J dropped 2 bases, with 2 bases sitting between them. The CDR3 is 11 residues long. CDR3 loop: CSVEYTDTQYF. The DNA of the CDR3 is TGCAGCGTTGAATACACAGATACGCAGTATTTT.

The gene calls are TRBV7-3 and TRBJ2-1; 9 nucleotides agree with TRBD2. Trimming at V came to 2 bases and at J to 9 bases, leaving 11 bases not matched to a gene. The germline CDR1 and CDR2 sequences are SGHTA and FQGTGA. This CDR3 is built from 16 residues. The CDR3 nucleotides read TGTGCCAGCAGCTTAGGAGGCGGGGGGGCCGAGGTTGAGCAGTTCTTC. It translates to CASSLGGGGAEVEQFF.

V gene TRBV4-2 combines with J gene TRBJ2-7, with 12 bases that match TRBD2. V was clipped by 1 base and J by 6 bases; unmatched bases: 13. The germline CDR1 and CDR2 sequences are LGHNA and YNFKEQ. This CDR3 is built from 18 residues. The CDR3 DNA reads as TGTGCCAGCAGCCAAGTTTCCCTAGCGGGGGGGCGTCGGGGCGAGCAGTACTTC. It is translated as CASSQVSLAGGRRGEQYF.

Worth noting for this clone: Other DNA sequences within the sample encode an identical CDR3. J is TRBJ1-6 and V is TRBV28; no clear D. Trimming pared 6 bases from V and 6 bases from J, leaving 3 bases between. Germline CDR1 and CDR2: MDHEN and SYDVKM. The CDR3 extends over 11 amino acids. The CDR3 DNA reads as TGTGCCAGCAGCAGTAATTCACCCCTCCACTTT. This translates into CASSSNSPLHF.

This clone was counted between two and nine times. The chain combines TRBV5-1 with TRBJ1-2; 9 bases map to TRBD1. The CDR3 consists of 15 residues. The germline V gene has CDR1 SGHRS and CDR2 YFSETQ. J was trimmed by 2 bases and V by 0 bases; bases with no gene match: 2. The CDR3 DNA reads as TGCGCCAGCAGCTTGGGGACAGGGGCAAACTATGGCTACACCTTC. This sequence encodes CASSLGTGANYGYTF.

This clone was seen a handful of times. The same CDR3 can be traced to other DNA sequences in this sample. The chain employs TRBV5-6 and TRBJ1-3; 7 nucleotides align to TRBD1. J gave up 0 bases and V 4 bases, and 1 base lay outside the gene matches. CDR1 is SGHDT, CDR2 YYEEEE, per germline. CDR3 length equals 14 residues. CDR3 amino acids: CASSRQGSGNTIYF. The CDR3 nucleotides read TGTGCCAGCAGCCGACAGGGCTCTGGAAACACCATATATTTT.

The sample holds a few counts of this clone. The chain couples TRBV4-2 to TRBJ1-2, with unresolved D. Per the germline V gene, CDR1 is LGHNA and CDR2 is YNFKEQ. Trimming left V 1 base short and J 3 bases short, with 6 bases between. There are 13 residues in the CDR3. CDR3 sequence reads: CASSQGVDYGYTF. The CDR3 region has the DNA TGTGCCAGCAGCCAAGGCGTAGACTATGGCTACACCTTC.

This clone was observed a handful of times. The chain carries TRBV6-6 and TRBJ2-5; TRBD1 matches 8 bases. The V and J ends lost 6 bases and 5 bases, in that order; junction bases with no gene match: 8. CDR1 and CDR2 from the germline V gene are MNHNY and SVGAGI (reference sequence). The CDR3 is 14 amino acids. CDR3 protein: CASSTGTGDETQYF. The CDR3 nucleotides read TGTGCCAGCAGCACCGGGACAGGCGACGAGACCCAGTACTTC.

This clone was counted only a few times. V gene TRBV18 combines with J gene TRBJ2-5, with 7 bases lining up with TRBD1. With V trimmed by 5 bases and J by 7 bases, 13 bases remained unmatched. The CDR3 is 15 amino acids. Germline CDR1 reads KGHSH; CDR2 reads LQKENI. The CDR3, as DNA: TGTGCCAGCTCATCTGGGACAGAGGTCGAAGGGACCCAGTACTTC. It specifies CASSSGTEVEGTQYF.

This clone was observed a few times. The CDR3 sequence is CASSPSDRVHEQYF. DNA of the CDR3: TGTGCCAGTAGTCCTTCGGACAGGGTCCACGAGCAGTACTTC. The rearrangement links TRBV19 to TRBJ2-7, with 8 bases fitting TRBD1. CDR3 length: 14 amino acids. Germline V gives CDR1 LNHDA, CDR2 SQIVND (reference sequence). Trimming took 5 bases from V and 5 from J; bases not matched to a gene: 8.

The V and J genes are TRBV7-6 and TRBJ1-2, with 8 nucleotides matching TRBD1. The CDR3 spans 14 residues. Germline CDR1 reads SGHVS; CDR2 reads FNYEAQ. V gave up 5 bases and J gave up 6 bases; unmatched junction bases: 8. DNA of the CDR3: TGTGCCAGCAGCGCGGACAGGGTACGGGATGGCTACACCTTC. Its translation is CASSADRVRDGYTF. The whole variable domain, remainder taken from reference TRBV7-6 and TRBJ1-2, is GAGVSQSPRYKVTKRGQDVALRCDPISGHVSLYWYRQALGQGPEFLTYFNYEAQQDKSGLPNDRFSAERPEGSISTLTIQRTEQRDSAMYRCASSADRVRDGYTFGSGTRLTVV.